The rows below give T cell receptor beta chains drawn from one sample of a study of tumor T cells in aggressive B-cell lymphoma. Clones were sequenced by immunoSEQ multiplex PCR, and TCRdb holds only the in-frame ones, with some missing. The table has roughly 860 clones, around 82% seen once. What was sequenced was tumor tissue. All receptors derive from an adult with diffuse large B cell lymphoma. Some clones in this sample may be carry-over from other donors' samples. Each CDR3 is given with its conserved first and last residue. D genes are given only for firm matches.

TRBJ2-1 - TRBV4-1 CASSQEGLSIGEQFF
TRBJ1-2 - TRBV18 CASSPLGGAGGYTF
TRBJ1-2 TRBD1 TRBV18 CASSPPGQGWSGGYTF
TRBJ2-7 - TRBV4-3 CASSQVGYRVSYEQYF
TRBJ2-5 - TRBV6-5 CASSYSIRGQETQYF
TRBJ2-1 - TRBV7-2 CASSPVDRRGNEQFF
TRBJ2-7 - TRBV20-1 CSAPEGYEQYF
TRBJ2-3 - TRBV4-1 CASSQEPSLFADTQYF
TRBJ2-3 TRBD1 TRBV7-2 CASSLAPRDRGRGGNTDTQYF
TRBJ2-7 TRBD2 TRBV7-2 CASSLLGRGSSYEQYF
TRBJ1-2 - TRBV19 CASSIDRTDYDYGYTF
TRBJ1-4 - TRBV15 CATSRDGAGNEKLFF
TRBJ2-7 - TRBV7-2 CASSPGEAGEQYF
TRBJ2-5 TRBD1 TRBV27 CASRRQGARETQYF
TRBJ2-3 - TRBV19 CASSILSGVGTDTQYF
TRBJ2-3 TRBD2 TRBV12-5 CASGPGTSGDAMYTQYF
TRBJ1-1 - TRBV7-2 CASSLAYRNTEAFF
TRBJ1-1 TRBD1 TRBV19 CASSPRTGGASEAFF
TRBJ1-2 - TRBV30 CAWEDTPGGYTF
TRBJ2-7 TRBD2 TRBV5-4 CASSLGASGLSYEQYF
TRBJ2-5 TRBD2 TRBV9 CASSVTPGTGGPETQYF
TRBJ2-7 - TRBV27 CASSLGRGTYEQYF
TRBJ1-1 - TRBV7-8 CASSSFTGAGTEAFF
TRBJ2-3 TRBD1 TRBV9 CASSAGQGTDTQYF
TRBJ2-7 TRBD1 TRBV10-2 CASRGDSYEQYF
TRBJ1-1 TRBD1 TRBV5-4 CASSPATGGRTEAFF
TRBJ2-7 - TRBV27 CASGPGAGLSYEQYF
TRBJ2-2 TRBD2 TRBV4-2 CASSPHPVAGANTGELFF
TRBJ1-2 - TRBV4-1 CASSQPTRGGAGYGYTF
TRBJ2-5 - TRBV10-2 CASRGPGLLQETQYF
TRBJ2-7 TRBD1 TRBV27 CASSLGRGLYEQYF
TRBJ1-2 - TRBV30 CAWSLTGLDGYTF
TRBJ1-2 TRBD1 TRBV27 CASSLGNRGQGYTF
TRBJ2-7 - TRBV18 CASSPNGARSTYEQYF
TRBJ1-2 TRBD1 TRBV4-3 CASSQYRGDYGYTF
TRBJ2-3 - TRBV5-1 CASSLVAGDTQYF
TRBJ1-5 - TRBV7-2 CASSSWGGTDQPQHF
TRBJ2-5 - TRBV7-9 CASSFGPGETQYF
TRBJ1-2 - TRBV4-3 CASSPNSGLYGYTF
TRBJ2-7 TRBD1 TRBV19 CASSSGTGISEQYF
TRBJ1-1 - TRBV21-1 CAAGREGPKNTEAFF
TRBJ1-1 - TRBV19 CASITYPDSKNTEAFF
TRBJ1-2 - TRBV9 CASSAQITTNYGYTF
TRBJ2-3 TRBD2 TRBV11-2 CASSLRAASGWGTDTQYF
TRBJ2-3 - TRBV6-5 CASSYSSTQYF
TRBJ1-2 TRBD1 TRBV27 CASSPWTGAYGYTF
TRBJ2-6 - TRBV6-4 CASSSVSSHGQSRANVLTF
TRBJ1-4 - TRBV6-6 CASRGRINEKLFF
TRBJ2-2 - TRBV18 CASSPIEQDTGELFF
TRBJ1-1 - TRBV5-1 CASSLGLENTEAFF
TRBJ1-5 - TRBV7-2 CASRTSDSNQPQHF
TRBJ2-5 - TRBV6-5 CASNPGGETQYF
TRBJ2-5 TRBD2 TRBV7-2 CASSFDSGGAETQYF